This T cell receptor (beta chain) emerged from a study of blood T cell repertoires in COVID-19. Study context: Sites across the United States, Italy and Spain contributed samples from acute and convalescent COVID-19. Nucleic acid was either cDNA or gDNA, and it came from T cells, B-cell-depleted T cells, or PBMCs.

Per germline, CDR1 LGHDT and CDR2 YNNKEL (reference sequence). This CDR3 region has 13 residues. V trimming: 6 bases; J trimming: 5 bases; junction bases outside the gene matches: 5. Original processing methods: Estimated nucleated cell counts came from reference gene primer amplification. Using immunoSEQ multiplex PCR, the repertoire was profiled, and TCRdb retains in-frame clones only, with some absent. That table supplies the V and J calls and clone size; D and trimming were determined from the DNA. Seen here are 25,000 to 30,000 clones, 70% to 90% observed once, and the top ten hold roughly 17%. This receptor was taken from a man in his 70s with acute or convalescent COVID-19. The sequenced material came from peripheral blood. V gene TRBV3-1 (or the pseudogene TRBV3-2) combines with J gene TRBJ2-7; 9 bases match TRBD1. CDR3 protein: CASSITGGDEQYF. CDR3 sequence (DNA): TGTGCCAGCAGTATTACAGGGGGCGACGAGCAGTACTTC.